The 11 T cell receptor beta chains below come from one sample, sequenced in a study. TCRdb reprocessed the RT-PCR reads with MiXCR, giving one entry per CDR3 protein. The repertoire holds 550,000 to 750,000 distinct CDR3 sequences, with 14% as singletons. Sequences were obtained from memory CD4+ T cells from blood. All receptors derive from a female donor in good health, serving as a healthy control.

This clonotype was recorded many times. The gene calls are TRBV5-1 and TRBJ2-1; D gene ambiguous. CDR1 is SGHRS, CDR2 YFSETQ, per germline. This CDR3 is built from 12 residues. The ends were cut back, 1 base at V and 8 bases at J, with 7 bases in the middle. CDR3: CASSLNIDEQFF. The CDR3 DNA reads TGCGCCAGCAGCTTGAATATCGATGAGCAGTTCTTC.

Ten or more counts support this clonotype. Written as DNA, the CDR3 is TGTGCCAGCAGCATTAGTTACGATGACAGGGGATTGTCCAATCAGCCCCAGCATTTT. Translated, it gives CASSISYDDRGLSNQPQHF. The V call is TRBV6-5, the J call TRBJ1-5, with 8 bases that match TRBD1. CDR3 size: 19 residues. CDR1 MNHEY and CDR2 SVGAGI come from the germline V gene. The V gene end was trimmed by 6 bases and the J gene end by 3 bases; junction bases not matched to a gene: 19.

The chain recombines TRBV20-1 with TRBJ1-5, with 8 nucleotides matching TRBD1. The CDR3 totals 14 residues. Per germline, CDR1 DFQATT and CDR2 SNEGSKA (reference sequence). Trimming removed 3 bases from V and 6 bases from J; junction bases left unmatched: 7. The CDR3 DNA sequence: TGCAGTGCTAGGGGACAGGAAGGGAGTCAGCCCCAGCATTTT. This translates into CSARGQEGSQPQHF.

This clonotype has only a few counts. The chain employs TRBV20-1 and TRBJ2-3, with D hard to call. The V gene lost 3 bases and the J gene lost 3 bases, with 4 bases spanning the gap. CDR1 and CDR2 from the germline V gene are DFQATT and SNEGSKA (reference sequence). CDR3 length: 11 amino acids. CDR3 in amino acids: CSARVTDTQYF. CDR3 bases: TGCAGTGCTAGGGTTACAGATACGCAGTATTTT.

The chain joins TRBV5-1 to TRBJ1-1, with D hard to call. Per the germline V gene, CDR1 is SGHRS and CDR2 is YFSETQ. V lost 4 bases, J lost 0 bases, and 7 bases lay in between. This CDR3 is 13 amino acids long. CDR3 in DNA: TGCGCCAGCAGCGTAACATTGAACACTGAAGCTTTCTTT. The encoded protein is CASSVTLNTEAFF.

In its sample, this clonotype was seen a few times. The chain couples TRBV7-9 to TRBJ2-5; D is unresolved. The germline gives CDR1 SEHNR, CDR2 FQNEAQ (reference sequence). V lost 8 bases and J 2 bases, leaving 9 bases between the germline ends. CDR3 length: 12 amino acids. The CDR3 sequence: CASPGSQETQYF. The CDR3 DNA follows: TGTGCCAGCCCCGGATCTCAAGAGACCCAGTACTTC.

J is TRBJ2-2 and V is TRBV6-2 or TRBV6-3; D is possibly TRBD1 or TRBD2 (6 bases each). This CDR3 has 15 residues. Trimming pared 6 bases from V and 8 bases from J, leaving 19 bases between. Germline V gene data show CDR1 as MNHEY and CDR2 as SVGEGT. CDR3 bases: TGTGCCAGCAGCCCAGAAGGAGGGGGAAGAGGGGAGCTGTTTTTT. This sequence encodes CASSPEGGGRGELFF.

The chain carries TRBV10-3 and TRBJ1-2; 7 nucleotides match TRBD1. Losses at the gene ends were 4 bases for V and 3 bases for J; bases not matched to a gene: 5. This CDR3 is 14 amino acids long. Germline CDR1 and CDR2: ENHRY and SYGVKD. The CDR3 nucleotides read TGTGCCATCAGTGGGTCAGGGGGAGACTATGGCTACACCTTC. Translation: CAISGSGGDYGYTF.

The CDR3 spells CASSLEGQGRSYEQYF. The DNA of the CDR3 is TGCGCCAGCAGCTTGGAGGGACAGGGGCGTTCGTACGAGCAGTACTTC. The chain joins TRBV5-1 to TRBJ2-7; 10 bases fit TRBD1. Per germline, CDR1 SGHRS and CDR2 YFSETQ. The CDR3 covers 16 residues. The J segment lost 4 bases and the V segment lost 0 bases, leaving 7 bases of the junction unmatched.

In this sample, this clonotype turned up a few times. The chain has TRBV28 and TRBJ2-7; 9 nucleotides align to TRBD2. Germline V CDR1 and CDR2: MDHEN, SYDVKM. With 9 bases clipped from V and 3 bases from J, the junction kept 15 bases outside the gene matches. The CDR3 has 16 residues. CDR3 amino acids: CASSSAGGEGFYEQYF. The DNA of the CDR3 is TGTGCCAGTTCGAGCGCGGGGGGGGAGGGCTTCTACGAGCAGTACTTC.

The chain uses TRBV4-1 and TRBJ1-2; 10 bases map to TRBD1. Germline trimming cut 3 bases from V and 2 bases from J; bases unmatched to any gene: 6. CDR3 size: 16 residues. In germline, CDR1 is MGHRA, CDR2 YSYEKL. Here the CDR3 DNA reads TGCGCCAGCAGCCATGGCCGGGACAGGGGAAACTATGGCTACACCTTC. Protein sequence: CASSHGRDRGNYGYTF.